One and the same sample provided the 27 T cell receptor beta chains below, sequenced in a study of T-cell reconstitution after alpha-beta-depleted transplantation in children. As it was prepared, the TCRbeta library received unique molecular identifiers. One entry per CDR3 protein results from TCRdb running MiXCR on the PCR reads. This repertoire shows around 380,000 distinct CDR3 sequences, about a tenth found once; its top ten account for roughly 5.5%. The material sequenced was PBMCs from the stem cell graft donor, taken from the stem cell graft. The receptors here all came from a human donor who donated a stem cell graft to a child with acute myeloid leukemia.

This rearrangement joins TRBV20-1 to TRBJ2-1; D ambiguous. Germline CDR1 is DFQATT and CDR2 is SNEGSKA (reference sequence). The ends were cut back, 2 bases at V and 0 bases at J, with 8 bases in the middle. This CDR3 is built from 14 residues. In DNA form, the CDR3 reads TGCAGTGCTAGACCTCCTAGCTCCTACAATGAGCAGTTCTTC. Its protein is CSARPPSSYNEQFF.

This clonotype came up a few times. V gene TRBV27 combines with J gene TRBJ1-1; TRBD1 might be the D (5 bases). The CDR3 runs 15 residues. Trimming pared 4 bases from V and 11 bases from J, leaving 23 bases between. CDR1 is MNHEY and CDR2 is SMNVEV in the germline V gene (reference sequence). The CDR3 DNA sequence: TGTGCCAGCAGTTCCCTGTCCGGGACCCTCGGTACGGCTTTCTTT. Its translation: CASSSLSGTLGTAFF.

This clonotype was seen more than once but under ten times. The chain employs TRBV4-2 and TRBJ1-5, with TRBD1 as a possible D gene (6 bases). Germline V gene lookup returns CDR1 LGHNA and CDR2 YNFKEQ. Trimming pared 0 bases from V and 3 bases from J, leaving 9 bases between. The CDR3 covers 15 residues. The CDR3 sequence is CASSQDWGANQPQHF. DNA of the CDR3: TGTGCCAGCAGCCAAGATTGGGGGGCCAATCAGCCCCAGCATTTT.

This clonotype was found a few times. V and J are TRBV4-2 and TRBJ2-7, with 7 bases fitting TRBD1. The V segment lost 1 base and the J segment 6 bases; nucleotides outside the gene matches: 9. Germline CDR1 is LGHNA and CDR2 is YNFKEQ. This CDR3 is built from 15 residues. The CDR3 sequence is CASSQVRGPNREQYF. In DNA form, the CDR3 reads TGTGCCAGCAGCCAAGTGAGGGGGCCCAATCGCGAGCAGTACTTC.

In this sample, this clonotype turned up once. The genes are TRBV20-1 and TRBJ1-4; D is possibly TRBD1 (5 bases). CDR1 and CDR2 from the germline V gene are DFQATT and SNEGSKA (reference sequence). The V and J ends lost 1 base and 7 bases respectively, with 19 bases between them. The CDR3 sequence is 16 residues long. In DNA, the CDR3 is TGCAGTGCTAGAGTCCTACCACGGCAGGGCCCTGAAAAACTGTTTTTT. Residues: CSARVLPRQGPEKLFF.

This clonotype was seen a single time. One end of the junction is discordant with germline, which a read error may explain. The V call is TRBV7-8, the J call TRBJ2-7, with 10 bases aligning to TRBD2. Germline V gives CDR1 SGHVS, CDR2 FQNEAQ. The CDR3 consists of 18 residues. CDR3 amino acids: CVSSLRVLAGAAYYEQYF. The CDR3 coding sequence is TGTGTCAGCAGCTTAAGAGTCCTAGCGGGAGCCGCTTACTACGAGCAGTACTTC.

This clonotype occurred a few times. This chain joins TRBV5-1 and TRBJ2-1; the match to TRBD2 covers 12 bases. V dropped 2 bases and J dropped 8; count of bases not matched to a gene: 5. This CDR3 is 15 amino acids long. In germline, CDR1 is SGHRS, CDR2 YFSETQ. The CDR3 spells CASSFSSGGADEQFF. CDR3 in DNA: TGCGCCAGCAGCTTTTCTAGCGGGGGGGCAGATGAGCAGTTCTTC.

J is TRBJ1-5 and V is TRBV6-4; D remains unclear. Germline CDR1 MRHNA, CDR2 SNTAGT. Trimming pared 2 bases from V and 1 base from J, leaving 12 bases between. This CDR3 contains 16 residues. The CDR3 region has the DNA TGTGCCAGCAGTGACCAACGGTGCTGGAGCAATCAGCCCCAGCATTTT. This gives the protein CASSDQRCWSNQPQHF.

This clonotype was recorded many times. The chain is built from TRBV12-5 and TRBJ2-5; D is possibly TRBD2 (6 bases). The germline gives CDR1 LGHNT, CDR2 FRNRAP. Trimming shortened V by 2 bases and J by 3 bases, and 19 bases separated the two germline ends. The CDR3 has 17 amino acids. CDR3 in amino acids: CASGLPRSGERKETQYF. The DNA for the CDR3 is TGTGCTAGTGGTTTGCCGAGATCGGGGGAACGGAAAGAGACCCAGTACTTC.

The chain uses TRBV20-1 and TRBJ2-1; TRBD2 is a possible D gene (5 bases). The V end lost 5 bases, the J end lost 0 bases, and 11 bases lay between the germline ends. From germline, CDR1 is DFQATT and CDR2 SNEGSKA (reference sequence). The CDR3 runs 14 residues. CDR3 nucleotides: TGCAGTGCTGTTTGGGAGAGCTCCTACAATGAGCAGTTCTTC. It translates to CSAVWESSYNEQFF.

This clonotype has just a few counts. The rearrangement joins TRBV20-1 to TRBJ2-7, with 12 bases that match TRBD2. The CDR3 length is 15 residues. CDR1 is DFQATT and CDR2 is SNEGSKA in the germline V gene (reference sequence). The V and J ends lost 4 bases and 2 bases, in that order; junction bases with no gene match: 6. The CDR3 sequence is CSAKGTSGQPYEQYF. CDR3 DNA: TGCAGTGCTAAAGGGACTAGCGGGCAACCCTACGAGCAGTACTTC.

Only a few counts were recorded for this clonotype. The chain recombines TRBV7-2 with TRBJ2-3; TRBD2 matches 10 bases. This CDR3 has 16 amino acids. The germline V gene encodes CDR1 SGHTA and CDR2 FQGNSA. V lost 1 base to trimming and J lost 4 bases; unmatched junction nucleotides: 5. The CDR3 loop reads CASSLVGTSEADTQYF. CDR3 bases: TGTGCCAGCAGCTTAGTCGGGACTAGCGAGGCAGATACGCAGTATTTT.

The chain has TRBV5-1 and TRBJ2-3; D remains ambiguous. V was trimmed by 2 bases and J by 0 bases, leaving 7 bases between them. CDR1 is SGHRS and CDR2 is YFSETQ in the germline V gene. The length of the CDR3 is 14 residues. In DNA, the CDR3 is TGCGCCAGCAGCTTTTTCCCAAGCACAGATACGCAGTATTTT. Its translation: CASSFFPSTDTQYF.

The chain uses TRBV20-1 and TRBJ2-5; TRBD2 aligns across 7 bases. The CDR3 runs 14 residues. V trimming: 6 bases; J trimming: 3 bases; junction bases outside the gene matches: 10. CDR1 DFQATT and CDR2 SNEGSKA come from the germline V gene (reference sequence). The CDR3 spells CSALPPAGKETQYF. CDR3 coding DNA: TGCAGTGCCCTCCCCCCAGCGGGGAAAGAGACCCAGTACTTC.

This clonotype has just a few counts. The V call is TRBV20-1, the J call TRBJ1-6; 7 nucleotides align to TRBD1. The V segment lost 6 bases and the J segment 0 bases; nucleotides outside the gene matches: 5. In germline, CDR1 is DFQATT, CDR2 SNEGSKA (reference sequence). The CDR3 is 15 residues long. In nucleotides, the CDR3 is TGCAGTGCCCTGGACAGGAGCTCCTATAATTCACCCCTCCACTTT. Translated, it gives CSALDRSSYNSPLHF.

The sample holds many counts of this clonotype. This rearrangement joins TRBV5-5 to TRBJ1-2; possibly TRBD1 for D (5 bases). Germline-derived CDR1 and CDR2 are SGHKS and YYEKEE (reference sequence). The CDR3 spans 17 residues. The V end lost 1 base, the J end lost 0 bases, and 16 bases lay between the germline ends. CDR3 residues: CASSLTSGMFSNYGYTF. The CDR3 nucleotides are TGTGCCAGCAGCTTGACCTCAGGGATGTTCTCTAACTATGGCTACACCTTC.

This clonotype was picked up a small number of times. CDR3 nucleotides: TGTGCCAGCAGGGATGGAGCTGAGCAGTTCTTC. Its translation is CASRDGAEQFF. This chain links TRBV6-2 or TRBV6-3 with TRBJ2-1; the D is unclear. From germline, CDR1 is MNHEY and CDR2 SVGEGT. V lost 6 bases and J 9 bases, leaving 9 bases between the germline ends. This CDR3 comprises 11 residues.

This clonotype was recorded at least ten times. This chain links TRBV29-1 with TRBJ1-4; the D gene is possibly TRBD1 (6 bases). The V end lost 6 bases, the J end lost 0 bases, and 11 bases lay between the germline ends. The germline gives CDR1 SQVTM, CDR2 ANQGSEA. This CDR3 comprises 14 residues. The CDR3 region has the DNA TGCAGCGTGAGGACAGCCGCAACTAATGAAAAACTGTTTTTT. Amino acid sequence: CSVRTAATNEKLFF.

Only a few counts were recorded for this clonotype. The chain links TRBV10-3 to TRBJ2-7; D gene uncertain. CDR1 and CDR2 (germline): ENHRY, SYGVKD. The CDR3 runs 11 residues. The V gene lost 2 bases and the J gene lost 7 bases, with 6 bases spanning the gap. The CDR3 nucleotides are TGTGCCATCAGTGAGGGAAGGGAGCAGTACTTC. Protein sequence: CAISEGREQYF.

V gene TRBV12-3 or TRBV12-4 combines with J gene TRBJ2-7; the D gene could be TRBD1 or TRBD2 (5 bases each). CDR3 length: 13 amino acids. Trimming pared 6 bases from V and 10 bases from J, leaving 19 bases between. The CDR3 nucleotides read TGTGCCAGCAGGCCGATGGGGGATCAGGGACAGTACTTC. Amino acids: CASRPMGDQGQYF.

The table lists this clonotype with a count of one. This chain uses TRBV28 with TRBJ1-2; D possibly corresponds to TRBD1 (5 bases). CDR1 is MDHEN and CDR2 is SYDVKM in the germline V gene. The CDR3 is 15 residues long. Trimming left V 4 bases short and J 4 bases short, with 16 bases between. For the CDR3, the DNA is TGTGCCAGCAGTTCACACCGTCTCCAGGGCTATGGCTACACCTTC. Protein sequence: CASSSHRLQGYGYTF.

This clonotype was found a few times. The CDR3 reads CASSYSPTESTDTQYF. The CDR3 nucleotides are TGTGCCAGCAGTTACTCTCCGACAGAATCCACAGATACGCAGTATTTT. The chain couples TRBV6-5 to TRBJ2-3; tentative D call: TRBD1 (5 bases). Trimming shortened V by 0 bases and J by 2 bases, and 12 bases separated the two germline ends. This CDR3 has 16 residues. Germline assignment: CDR1 MNHEY and CDR2 SVGAGI.

This clonotype appeared a few times. This sequence joins TRBV27 and TRBJ2-2; D is uncertain. CDR1 and CDR2 from the germline V gene are MNHEY and SMNVEV (reference sequence). This CDR3 spans 14 amino acids. V gave up 7 bases and J gave up 5 bases, with 14 bases separating them. CDR3 nucleotide sequence: TGTGCCAGCAAACCCCCGCGTGATACCGGGGAGCTGTTTTTT. It yields the protein CASKPPRDTGELFF.

This sequence joins TRBV7-2 and TRBJ2-7, with unresolved D. V lost 5 bases, J lost 3 bases, and 20 bases lay in between. CDR3 length: 16 amino acids. Per the germline V gene, CDR1 is SGHTA and CDR2 is FQGNSA. CDR3 coding DNA: TGTGCCAGCAGCCTAGGACGGCTCTTCTCCGTCTACGAGCAGTACTTC. Translated: CASSLGRLFSVYEQYF.

In this sample, this clonotype turned up many times. The chain links TRBV5-1 to TRBJ1-1; TRBD1 matches at 9 bases. The germline gives CDR1 SGHRS, CDR2 YFSETQ. The V segment lost 0 bases and the J segment 1 base; nucleotides outside the gene matches: 4. This CDR3 is 16 amino acids long. In DNA form, the CDR3 reads TGCGCCAGCAGCTTGGAAATGGGACAGGGGAACACTGAAGCTTTCTTT. Translation gives CASSLEMGQGNTEAFF.

The J gene is TRBJ2-2, the V gene TRBV5-6, with D possibly TRBD2 on 5 matching bases. CDR3 length: 14 amino acids. Germline CDR1 reads SGHDT; CDR2 reads YYEEEE. Trimming pared 4 bases from V and 7 bases from J, leaving 14 bases between. The CDR3: CASSRNGVFGELFF. The CDR3 region has the DNA TGTGCCAGCAGCCGAAACGGGGTCTTCGGGGAGCTGTTTTTT.

V is TRBV27 and J is TRBJ2-1, with D unclear. The germline gives CDR1 MNHEY, CDR2 SMNVEV (reference sequence). With 1 base removed from V and 9 bases from J, the gap between germline ends came to 13 bases. The CDR3 length is 14 residues. CDR3 region: CASSLYPVSSEQFF. CDR3 sequence (DNA): TGTGCCAGCAGTTTATATCCGGTCTCCAGTGAGCAGTTCTTC.